This paragraph covers one T cell receptor (beta chain) sequence. What it recognizes is unknown. The TCR beta libraries were generated through quantitative 5'-RACE incorporating molecular barcodes. TCRdb re-called the 5' RACE reads through MiXCR, storing one row per CDR3 protein. The sample lists 250,000 to 300,000 distinct CDR3 sequences; 15% to 20% were seen once. Germline CDR1 and CDR2: SGHRS and YFSETQ. Germline trimming cut 4 bases from V and 1 base from J; bases unmatched to any gene: 7. This CDR3 region has 16 residues. These data originate in a study of CD8 T cells in ankylosing spondylitis. Study-level points and caveats: The authors reported significant enrichment of disease-linked clones in matched ankylosing spondylitis synovial fluid. Roughly eight highly homologous variants made up a TCR beta motif that seemed to typify ankylosing spondylitis blood. Disease-linked clones, CD8+, were relatively rare in peripheral blood.

The V and J genes are TRBV5-1 and TRBJ2-1; TRBD1 matches at 8 bases. The sequencing sample was made of blood, either unsorted or a sorted T cell fraction (not recorded which). This receptor was obtained from a male donor with ankylosing spondylitis or in good health (not recorded which). The CDR3 loop is CASSPRQGMSYNEQFF. The CDR3 DNA is TGCGCCAGCAGCCCTAGACAGGGGATGTCCTACAATGAGCAGTTCTTC.